The 3 T cell receptor beta chains presented below share a single source sample, sequenced in a study of regulatory T cells in long-lasting Graves disease. Through Arm-PCR of CDR3 regions and iRepertoire HTBI primers, TCR beta libraries were built. Each CDR3 protein is one row after TCRdb ran MiXCR on the multiplex PCR reads. The data contain almost 350,000 distinct CDR3 sequences, 15% to 20% of them singletons. Time point specified: persistent/refractory GD, antithyroid drugs over 5 years with positive TRAb. After RNA was extracted from PBMCs, the TCR library was made from it. The specimen comprised peripheral blood mononuclear cells (PBMCs), sampled when the disease was refractory, from a patient treated with antithyroid drugs. These receptors all stem from a female donor with Graves disease.

The chain recombines TRBV5-1 with TRBJ2-2; tentatively, D is TRBD2 (6 bases). Germline CDR1 SGHRS, CDR2 YFSETQ. CDR3 length: 14 residues. V shed 5 bases and J shed 4 bases, with 12 bases lying between them. CDR3 bases: TGCGCCAGCAGATCGGAGGGTCGCACCGGGGAGCTGTTTTTT. It encodes CASRSEGRTGELFF.

The chain joins TRBV20-1 to TRBJ2-6, with D unresolved. The germline V gene has CDR1 DFQATT and CDR2 SNEGSKA (reference sequence). This CDR3 is built from 14 residues. The germline V and J ends were trimmed by 3 bases and 2 bases, with 8 bases remaining between them. CDR3 amino acids: CSASRAAGANVLTF. The CDR3 region has the DNA TGCAGTGCTAGCCGCGCGGCTGGGGCCAACGTCCTGACTTTC.

This clonotype was recorded at least ten times. The CDR3 DNA reads TGTGCCAGCAGCCATCATCTGCAGCCCCAGCATTTT. Translating gives CASSHHLQPQHF. The V gene is TRBV2, the J gene TRBJ1-5, with D hard to call. The CDR3 is 12 residues long. Trimming pared 6 bases from V and 7 bases from J, leaving 10 bases between. Germline V lookup: CDR1 SNHLY, CDR2 FYNNEI. Looking up the rest from reference TRBV2 and TRBJ1-5 gives the full variable domain: EPEVTQTPSHQVTQMGQEVILRCVPISNHLYFYWYRQILGQKVEFLVSFYNNEISEKSEIFDDQFSVERPDGSNFTLKIRSTKLEDSAMYFCASSHHLQPQHFGDGTRLSIL.